Detailed here is one T cell receptor beta chain. Antigen specificity is unknown. Method: immunoSEQ multiplex PCR; TCRdb's copy keeps in-frame clones and lacks some. The sample has 120,000 to 150,000 clones; around 89% are singletons. This record belongs to a study of T cell responses to AZD1222 COVID-19 vaccine. Study conclusions and caveats: Clonal diversity was possibly underestimated, and the donors were mostly white British, with more females. Seropositive status at baseline applied to only 6 or 7 AZD1222 recipients. The span of vaccine-associated CD4 TCRs extended across spike, with dominance at 160-218 and 743-854. Repertoires were obtained solely post-peak T cell response.

The CDR3 sequence is 15 residues long. V gave up 2 bases and J gave up 7 bases, with 15 bases separating them. Germline values: CDR1 SGHDN, CDR2 FVKESK. V is TRBV14 and J is TRBJ2-1; D possibly corresponds to TRBD1 (5 bases). The clonotype originates from an adult who received the AZD1222 COVID-19 vaccine. The starting material was peripheral blood, obtained 28 days after the second AZD1222 dose. This CDR3 reads CASSQFQGRPNEQFF. CDR3 in DNA: TGTGCCAGCAGCCAATTCCAGGGCCGTCCGAATGAGCAGTTCTTC.